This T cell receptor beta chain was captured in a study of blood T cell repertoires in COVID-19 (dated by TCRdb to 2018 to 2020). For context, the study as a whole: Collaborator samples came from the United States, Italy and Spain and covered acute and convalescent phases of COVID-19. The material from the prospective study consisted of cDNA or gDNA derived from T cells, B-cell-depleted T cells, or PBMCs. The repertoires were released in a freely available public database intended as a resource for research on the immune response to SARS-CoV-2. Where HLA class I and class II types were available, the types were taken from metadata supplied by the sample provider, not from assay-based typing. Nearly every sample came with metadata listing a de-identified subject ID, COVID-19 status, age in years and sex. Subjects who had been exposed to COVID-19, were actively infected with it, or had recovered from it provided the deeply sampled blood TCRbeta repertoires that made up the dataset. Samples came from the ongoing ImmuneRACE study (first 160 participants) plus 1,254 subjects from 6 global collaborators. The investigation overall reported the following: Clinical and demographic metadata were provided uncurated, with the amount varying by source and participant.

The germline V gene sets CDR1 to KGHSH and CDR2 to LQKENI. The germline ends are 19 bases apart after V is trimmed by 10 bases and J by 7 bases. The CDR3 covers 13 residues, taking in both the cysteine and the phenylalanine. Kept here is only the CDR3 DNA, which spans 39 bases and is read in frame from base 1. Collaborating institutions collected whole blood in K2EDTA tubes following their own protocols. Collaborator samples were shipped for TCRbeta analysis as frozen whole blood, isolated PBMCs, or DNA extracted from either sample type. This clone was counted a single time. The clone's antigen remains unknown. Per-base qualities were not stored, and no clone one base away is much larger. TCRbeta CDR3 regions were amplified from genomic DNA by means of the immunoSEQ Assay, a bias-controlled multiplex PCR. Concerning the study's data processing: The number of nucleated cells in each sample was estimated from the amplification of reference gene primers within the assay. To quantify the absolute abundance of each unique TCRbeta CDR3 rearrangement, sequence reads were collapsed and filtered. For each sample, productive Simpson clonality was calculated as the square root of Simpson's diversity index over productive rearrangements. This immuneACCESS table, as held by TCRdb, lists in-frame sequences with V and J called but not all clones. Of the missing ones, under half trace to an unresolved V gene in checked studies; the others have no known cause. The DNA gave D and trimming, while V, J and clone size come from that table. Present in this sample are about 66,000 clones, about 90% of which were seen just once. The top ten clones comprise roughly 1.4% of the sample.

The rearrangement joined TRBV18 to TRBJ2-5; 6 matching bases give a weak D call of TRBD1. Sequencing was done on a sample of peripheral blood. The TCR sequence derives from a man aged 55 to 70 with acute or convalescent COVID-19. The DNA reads TGTGCCACCGCAAGTTCCAGGGGCGGGACCCAGTACTTC. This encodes CATASSRGGTQYF.